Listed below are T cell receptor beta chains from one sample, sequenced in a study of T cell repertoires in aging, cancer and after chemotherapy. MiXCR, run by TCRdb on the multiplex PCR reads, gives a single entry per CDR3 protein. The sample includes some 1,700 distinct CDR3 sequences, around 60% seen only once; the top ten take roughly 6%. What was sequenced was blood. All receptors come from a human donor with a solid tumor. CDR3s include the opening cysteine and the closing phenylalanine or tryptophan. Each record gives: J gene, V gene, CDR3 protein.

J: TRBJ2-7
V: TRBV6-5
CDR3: CASSYSGTDNNYEQYF

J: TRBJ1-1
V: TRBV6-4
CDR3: CASSDRTNTEAFF

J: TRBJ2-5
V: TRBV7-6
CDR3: CASSASSGRLLETQYF

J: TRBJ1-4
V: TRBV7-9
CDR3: CGSQGRNTEKLFF

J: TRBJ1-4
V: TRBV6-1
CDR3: CASSEQGNEKLFF

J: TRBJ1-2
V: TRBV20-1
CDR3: CSAREVQNPNYGYTF

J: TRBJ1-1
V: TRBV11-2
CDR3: CASSLSLQTNTEAFF

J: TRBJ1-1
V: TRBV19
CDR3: CASSTLDRAHTEAFF

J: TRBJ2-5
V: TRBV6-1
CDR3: CASSEGGRRKTQYF

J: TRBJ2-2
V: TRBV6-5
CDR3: CASIGSGSPGELFF

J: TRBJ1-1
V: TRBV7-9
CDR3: CASSLGRVGGGSVTEAFF

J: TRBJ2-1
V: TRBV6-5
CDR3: CASSYALSPPYNEQFF

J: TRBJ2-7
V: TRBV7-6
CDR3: CASSLAAGSSYEQYF

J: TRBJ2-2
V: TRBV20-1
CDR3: CSARIAGAESGELFF

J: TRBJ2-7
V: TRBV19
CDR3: CASSIAHLSYEQYF

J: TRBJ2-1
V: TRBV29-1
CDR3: CSVHLMAVLTYNEQFF

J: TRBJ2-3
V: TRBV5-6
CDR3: CASSPFGTGGFGDTQYF

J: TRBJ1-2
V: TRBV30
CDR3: CAWSRRDSDYGYTF

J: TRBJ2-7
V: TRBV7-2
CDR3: CASSPDVRSSYEQYF

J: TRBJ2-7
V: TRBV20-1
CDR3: CSAKQGVHEQYF

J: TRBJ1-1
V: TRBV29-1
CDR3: CSVAVTEAFF

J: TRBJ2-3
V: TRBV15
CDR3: CATSREMGDTDTQYF

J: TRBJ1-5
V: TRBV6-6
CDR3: CASTADNQPQHF

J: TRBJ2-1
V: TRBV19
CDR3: CASSISGLAKYNEQFF

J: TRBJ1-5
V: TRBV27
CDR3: CASRTGGQPQHF

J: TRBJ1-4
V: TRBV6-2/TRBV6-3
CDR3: CASSYRDNEKLFF

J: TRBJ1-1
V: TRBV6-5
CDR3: CASSYSGQGKAEAFF

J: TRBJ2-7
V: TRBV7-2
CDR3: CASSLDAGAMYEQYF

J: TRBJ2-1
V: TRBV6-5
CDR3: CAVGGRAYEQFF

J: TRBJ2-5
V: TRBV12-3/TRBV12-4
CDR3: CASSRPGQGNPNKETQYF

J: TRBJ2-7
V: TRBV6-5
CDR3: CASRQGAQYEQYF

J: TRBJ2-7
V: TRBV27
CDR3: CASKPGHSHEQYF

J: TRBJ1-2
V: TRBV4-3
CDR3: CASSQEGARGYTF

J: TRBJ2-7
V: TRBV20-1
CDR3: CSASLSVPYEQYF

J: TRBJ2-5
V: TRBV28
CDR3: CASSFSSGQETQYF

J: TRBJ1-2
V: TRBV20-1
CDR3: CSAREGQSFLGYTF

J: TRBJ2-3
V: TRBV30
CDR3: CAWGIGTDTQYF

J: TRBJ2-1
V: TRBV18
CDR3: CASSPGQGGSNEQFF

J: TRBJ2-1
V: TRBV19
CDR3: CASSIGAGVPHYNEQFF